A single TCR beta chain is shown here with its context. This table comes from immunoSEQ multiplex PCR, and its TCRdb copy is limited to in-frame clones, with some not included. The table shows around 29,000 clones, with 77% occurring only once. The data derive from a study of blood T cell repertoires in COVID-19. Overall study context: Donors in the United States, Italy and Spain gave samples during acute or convalescent COVID-19. PBMCs, B-cell-depleted T cells, or T cells were the source of the cDNA or gDNA that made up the material.

The V and J ends lost 10 bases and 0 bases, in that order; junction bases with no gene match: 12. Per the germline V gene, CDR1 is MGHRA and CDR2 is YSYEKL. The CDR3 runs 17 residues. The chain combines TRBV4-1 with TRBJ2-6; TRBD1 agrees at 7 bases. The specimen was peripheral blood. This receptor was identified in a woman between 65 and 79 years old with active or convalescent COVID-19. The CDR3 bases are TGCGCCACCGAACAGGGGTTGGGTGGCTCTGGGGCCAACGTCCTGACTTTC. Translating gives CATEQGLGGSGANVLTF.